This TCR beta chain was profiled in a study of read filtering for tumor transcriptome and immune sequencing. About the research overall: By R-ISS, stages I, II and III held approximately 8, 16 and 7 patients.

CDR3 length: 15 amino acids. V was trimmed by 3 bases and J by 1 base, leaving 11 bases between them. Germline CDR1 is SEHNR and CDR2 is FQNEAQ (reference sequence). From roughly 0.4 ug of RNA, a library with molecular barcoded alpha/delta and beta/gamma adaptors was made. TCRdb independently ran MiXCR on the reads; one entry per CDR3 protein. The table lists around 33,000 distinct CDR3 sequences, roughly 20% of them singletons. There are many counts of this clonotype. This sequence was found in a donor older than 35 with multiple myeloma. The chain couples TRBV7-9 to TRBJ2-3; possibly TRBD1 for D (6 bases). The sequencing sample was made of a population of CD138-negative cells sorted from bone marrow. The CDR3: CASSLARGGTDTQYF. In nucleotides, the CDR3 is TGTGCCAGCAGCTTGGCCAGGGGTGGCACAGATACGCAGTATTTT.